This is a list of T cell receptor beta chains from one sample in a study of T cells in Graves' hyperthyroidism and ophthalmopathy. TCRdb re-called the multiplex PCR reads with MiXCR, one entry per CDR3 protein. The table includes hundreds of thousands of distinct CDR3 sequences, 14% detected once. Source material: blood. These receptors were obtained from a woman aged 18-30 years with Graves' hyperthyroidism. CDR3s include the opening cysteine and the closing phenylalanine or tryptophan. Fields, in order: D gene, clone size, V gene, J gene, CDR3 DNA, CDR3 protein. D genes are given only for firm matches. Only part of the rows carry a size: once, few, many, or a class if the clone is expanded.

.	few	TRBV27	TRBJ2-5	TGTGCCAGCAGTTTATCGGGGGGCCACGAGACCCAGTACTTC	CASSLSGGHETQYF
.	.	TRBV10-2	TRBJ2-3	TGCGCCAGCCTACGGGGAACCACGGGCACAGATACGCAGTATTTT	CASLRGTTGTDTQYF
.	.	TRBV7-3	TRBJ2-1	TGTGCCAGCAGCTTAGGACAGACCAATGAGCAGTTCTTC	CASSLGQTNEQFF
TRBD2	many	TRBV12-3/TRBV12-4	TRBJ2-1	TGTGCCAGCAGTTACGAGCGGGAGGGTCGTGATGAGCAGTTCTTC	CASSYEREGRDEQFF
.	many	TRBV7-3	TRBJ2-2	TGCGCCAGCAGCTTAACAGGGACCGGGGAGCTGTTTTTT	CASSLTGTGELFF
TRBD1	few	TRBV20-1	TRBJ2-7	TGCAGTGGGGAGCCGGGACAGTCCCCCGAGCAGTACTTC	CSGEPGQSPEQYF
.	few	TRBV19	TRBJ2-3	TGTGCCAGTAGTATGGGTAACGGCGGTACGCAGTATTTT	CASSMGNGGTQYF
.	.	TRBV19	TRBJ2-1	TGTGCCAGTAGTATAGCTCGGGGCTACAATGAGCAGTTCTTC	CASSIARGYNEQFF
.	.	TRBV11-2	TRBJ2-5	TGTGCCAGCAGCCTTGGGACCCCCCGTGAGACCCAGTACTTC	CASSLGTPRETQYF
TRBD1	.	TRBV30	TRBJ1-6	TGTGCCTGGAGTTCTGGACAGGGGGGTAATTCACCCCTCCACTTT	CAWSSGQGGNSPLHF
TRBD1	.	TRBV18	TRBJ2-4	TGTGCCAGCTCACCACGGACAGGGGACATTCAGTACTTC	CASSPRTGDIQYF
TRBD2	many	TRBV11-2	TRBJ2-7	TGTGCCAGCAGCTTAGTAGTGGGAGGGAAACTCTCAGCCTACGAGCAGTACTTC	CASSLVVGGKLSAYEQYF
.	.	TRBV20-1	TRBJ1-5	TGCAGTGCCATACAGAGCGGGACGGCCTACAATCAGCCCCAGCATTTT	CSAIQSGTAYNQPQHF
TRBD1	few	TRBV4-1	TRBJ2-7	TGCGCCAGCAGGATCGGGACAGGGGGCCGGAAAGAGCAGTACTTC	CASRIGTGGRKEQYF
.	many	TRBV6-1	TRBJ1-6	TGTGCCAGCAGTCAAGGGGGACCCCTCCACTTT	CASSQGGPLHF
.	few	TRBV11-3	TRBJ1-2	TGTGCCAGCAGTCACACAAGTTTCCCCGCGGACTATGGCTACACCTTC	CASSHTSFPADYGYTF
.	many	TRBV4-1	TRBJ2-5	TGCGCCAGCAGCCAAGGAGGACAGCAAGAGACCCAGTACTTC	CASSQGGQQETQYF
.	many	TRBV4-2	TRBJ1-2	TGTGCCAGCAGCCAAGAGGAGGGGCTCCGGTATGGCTACACCTTC	CASSQEEGLRYGYTF
.	many	TRBV27	TRBJ2-7	TGTGCCAGCAGTTTAAAGGTGGGAGAGAATTACGAGCAGTACTTC	CASSLKVGENYEQYF
.	many	TRBV2	TRBJ2-7	TGTGCCAGCAGTGGCTCCGGGGGCATTACCTCCTACGAGCAGTACTTC	CASSGSGGITSYEQYF
TRBD2	few	TRBV15	TRBJ2-5	TGTGCCACCAGCAGAGATATTCCTCCGGGACTAGCGGGATCCCCCCAGTACTTC	CATSRDIPPGLAGSPQYF
.	once	TRBV4-1	TRBJ2-2	TGCGCCAGCAGCCAAGATTTGGGGGGCACCGGGGAGCTGTTTTTT	CASSQDLGGTGELFF
TRBD1	few	TRBV10-3	TRBJ2-7	TGTGCCATCAGTAGACTACCGGGACAGGATTCGGGGCAGTACTTC	CAISRLPGQDSGQYF
.	once	TRBV9	TRBJ1-6	TGTGCCAGCAGCGACGTCGGGGATGTTTCACCCCTCCACTTT	CASSDVGDVSPLHF
TRBD2	.	TRBV5-1	TRBJ2-5	TGCGCCAGCAGCTGGGGACTAGCGGCACTCCAAGAGACCCAGTACTTC	CASSWGLAALQETQYF
TRBD1	.	TRBV7-8	TRBJ2-3	TGTGCCAGCAGCTTGGACAGGGGGACCACAGATACGCAGTATTTT	CASSLDRGTTDTQYF
TRBD1	many	TRBV18	TRBJ1-1	TGTGCCAGCTCTACGGACAGGGCTGAAGCTTTCTTT	CASSTDRAEAFF
TRBD1	many	TRBV15	TRBJ1-2	TGTGCCACCAGCAGAGGTGGGACAGGGTTGGACTATGGCTACACCTTC	CATSRGGTGLDYGYTF
.	.	TRBV6-1	TRBJ1-3	TGTGCCAGCACCCCTTCGGCGACAGCCGGAAACACCATATATTTT	CASTPSATAGNTIYF
TRBD1	few	TRBV7-2	TRBJ2-2	TGTGCCAGCAGCTTATATCTATGGGCGACAGGGGGCGGCGGGGAGCTGTTTTTT	CASSLYLWATGGGGELFF
.	once	TRBV7-2	TRBJ2-7	TGTGCCAGCAGCTTAGGTCGGACGGTCTACGAGCAGTACTTC	CASSLGRTVYEQYF
.	many	TRBV4-2	TRBJ2-3	TGTGCCAGCAGCCGCGGACTTACCACAGATACGCAGTATTTT	CASSRGLTTDTQYF
.	.	TRBV2	TRBJ2-7	TGTGCCAACCACCTGATCGAGGGTGAGCAGTACTTC	CANHLIEGEQYF
TRBD2	many	TRBV2	TRBJ2-1	TGTGCCAGCAAGGGGTTCGGACTAGCGGGAGAATCGGGCTCCTACAATGAGCAGTTCTTC	CASKGFGLAGESGSYNEQFF
TRBD2	few	TRBV20-1	TRBJ2-3	TGCAGTGCTACGAGCGGGGCGGGAGTGGCAGATACGCAGTATTTT	CSATSGAGVADTQYF
.	.	TRBV20-1	TRBJ2-1	TGCAGTGCTACGTCCGGGCGGGGTAGCAATGAGCAGTTCTTC	CSATSGRGSNEQFF
.	many	TRBV3-1	TRBJ2-5	TGTGCCAGCAGCCATGGGGGGCGTTTTCAAGAGACCCAGTACTTC	CASSHGGRFQETQYF
TRBD1	many	TRBV12-3/TRBV12-4	TRBJ2-7	TGTGCCAGCAGTTTATTTCAGGGGGAACTGGGCGAGCAGTACTTC	CASSLFQGELGEQYF
.	.	TRBV2	TRBJ2-4	TGTGCCAGCAGTGAAGGGGCAGGGTGGAAGGACATTCAGTACTTC	CASSEGAGWKDIQYF
TRBD2	few	TRBV9	TRBJ2-1	TGTGCCAGCAGCGTATCTAGCGGGATGTCCCATGAGCAGTTCTTC	CASSVSSGMSHEQFF
TRBD2	many	TRBV7-8	TRBJ2-1	TGTGCCAGCAGCGGCCTGACTAGCAGAGCCTACAATGAGCAGTTCTTC	CASSGLTSRAYNEQFF
TRBD2	.	TRBV10-3	TRBJ2-7	TGTGCCATCAGTGAGGGGACTAGCGGGAGTTTCTACGAGCAGTACTTC	CAISEGTSGSFYEQYF
TRBD1	many	TRBV5-1	TRBJ2-7	TGCGCCAGCAGCCCCCCCGGGACAGGGTTCCACGAGCAGTACTTC	CASSPPGTGFHEQYF
.	.	TRBV29-1	TRBJ2-1	TGCAGCGCAGAGAGGCGGGATAGCCAGAGCTCCTACAATGAGCAGTTCTTC	CSAERRDSQSSYNEQFF
.	many	TRBV28	TRBJ1-5	TGTGCCAGCAGTTTACGGGGATATCAGCCCCAGCATTTT	CASSLRGYQPQHF
TRBD2	many	TRBV18	TRBJ2-7	TGTGCCTCGCGTCCGGGAGGGCAATCAGGGGAGCAGTACTTC	CASRPGGQSGEQYF
.	.	TRBV2	TRBJ2-4	TGTGCCAGCAGCCCTTCCCAGCGAGCCAAAAACATTCAGTACTTC	CASSPSQRAKNIQYF
.	few	TRBV27	TRBJ2-1	TGTGCCAGCAGTTTACTGCCCGAAACATTTCTCGGGCTCTACGAGCAGTTCTTC	CASSLLPETFLGLYEQFF
TRBD1	many	TRBV18	TRBJ1-1	TGTGCCAGCTCACGAGCGACAGGGACTGAAGCTTTCTTT	CASSRATGTEAFF
TRBD2	.	TRBV30	TRBJ2-1	TGTGCCTGGAGGATCAATAGCGGGAGTTACAATGAGCAGTTCTTC	CAWRINSGSYNEQFF
.	once	TRBV9	TRBJ2-2	TGTGCCAGCAGCACCTATATCACCGGGGAGCTGTTTTTT	CASSTYITGELFF
TRBD2	.	TRBV6-4	TRBJ2-1	TGTGCCAGCAGAGAGGGACTAGCGGGAACACCTGAAGATGAGCAGTTCTTC	CASREGLAGTPEDEQFF